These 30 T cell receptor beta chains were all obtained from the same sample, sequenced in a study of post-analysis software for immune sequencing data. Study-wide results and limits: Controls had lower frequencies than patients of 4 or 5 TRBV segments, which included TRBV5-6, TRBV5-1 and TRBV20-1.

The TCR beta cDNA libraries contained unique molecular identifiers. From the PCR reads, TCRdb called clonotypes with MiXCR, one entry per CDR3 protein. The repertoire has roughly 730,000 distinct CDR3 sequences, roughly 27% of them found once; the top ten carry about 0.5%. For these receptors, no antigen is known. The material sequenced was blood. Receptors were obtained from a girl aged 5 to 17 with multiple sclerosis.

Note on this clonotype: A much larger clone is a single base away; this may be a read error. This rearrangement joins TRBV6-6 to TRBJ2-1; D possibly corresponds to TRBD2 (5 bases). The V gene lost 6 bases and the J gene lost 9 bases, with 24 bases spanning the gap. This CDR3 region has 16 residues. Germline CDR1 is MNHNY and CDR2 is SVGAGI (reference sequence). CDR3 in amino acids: CASRYPLARGQVEQFF. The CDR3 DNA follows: TGTGCCAGCAGGTACCCCCTGGCGAGAGGGCAGGTTGAGCAGTTCTTC.

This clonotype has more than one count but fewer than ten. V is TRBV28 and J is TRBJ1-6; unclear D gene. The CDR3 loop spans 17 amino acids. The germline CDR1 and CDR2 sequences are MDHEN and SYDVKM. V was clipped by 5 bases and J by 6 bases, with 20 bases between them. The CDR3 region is CASSPRSLSGLNSPLHF. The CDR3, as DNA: TGTGCCAGCAGTCCCCGAAGCCTGTCAGGCCTTAATTCACCCCTCCACTTT.

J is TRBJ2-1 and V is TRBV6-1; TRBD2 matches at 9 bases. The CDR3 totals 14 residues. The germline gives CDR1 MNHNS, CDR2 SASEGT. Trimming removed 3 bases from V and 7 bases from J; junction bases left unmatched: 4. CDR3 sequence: CASSDLAGANEQFF. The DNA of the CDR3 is TGTGCCAGCAGTGACTTAGCGGGAGCGAATGAGCAGTTCTTC.

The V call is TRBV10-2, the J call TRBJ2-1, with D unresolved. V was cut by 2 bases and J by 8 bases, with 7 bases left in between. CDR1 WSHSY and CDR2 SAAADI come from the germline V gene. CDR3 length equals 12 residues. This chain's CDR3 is CASSEGWHEQFF. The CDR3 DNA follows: TGCGCCAGCAGTGAGGGGTGGCATGAGCAGTTCTTC.

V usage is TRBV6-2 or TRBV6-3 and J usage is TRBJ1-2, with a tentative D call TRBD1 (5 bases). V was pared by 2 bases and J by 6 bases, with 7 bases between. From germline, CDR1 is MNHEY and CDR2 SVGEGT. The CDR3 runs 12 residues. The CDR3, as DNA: TGTGCCAGCAGTTACCGGGACGATGGCTACACCTTC. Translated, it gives CASSYRDDGYTF.

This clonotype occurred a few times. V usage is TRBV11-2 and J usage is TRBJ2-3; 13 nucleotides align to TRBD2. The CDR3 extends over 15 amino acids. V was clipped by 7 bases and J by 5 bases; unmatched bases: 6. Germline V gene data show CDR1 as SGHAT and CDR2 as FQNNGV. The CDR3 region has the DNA TGTGCCAGCACCTGGACTAGCGGGAGAAGAGATACGCAGTATTTT. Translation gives CASTWTSGRRDTQYF. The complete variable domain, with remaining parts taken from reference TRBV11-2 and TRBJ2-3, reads EAGVAQSPRYKIIEKRQSVAFWCNPISGHATLYWYQQILGQGPKLLIQFQNNGVVDDSQLPKDRFSAERLKGVDSTLKIQPAKLEDSAVYLCASTWTSGRRDTQYFGPGTRLTVL.

CDR3 sequence (DNA): TGCAGCTGTCGACAGGGGTGGGACACAGATACGCAGTATTTT. This codes for CSCRQGWDTDTQYF. The rearrangement uses TRBV29-1 and TRBJ2-3; 8 bases align to TRBD1. Trimming took 8 bases from V and 2 from J; bases not matched to a gene: 9. The CDR3 totals 14 residues. CDR1 and CDR2 from the germline V gene are SQVTM and ANQGSEA.

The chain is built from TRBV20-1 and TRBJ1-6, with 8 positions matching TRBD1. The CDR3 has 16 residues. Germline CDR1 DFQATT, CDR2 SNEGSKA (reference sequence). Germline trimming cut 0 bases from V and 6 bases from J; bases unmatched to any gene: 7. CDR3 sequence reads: CSARDSRTGRNSPLHF. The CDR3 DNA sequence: TGCAGTGCTAGAGATAGTCGGACAGGGCGTAATTCACCCCTCCACTTT.

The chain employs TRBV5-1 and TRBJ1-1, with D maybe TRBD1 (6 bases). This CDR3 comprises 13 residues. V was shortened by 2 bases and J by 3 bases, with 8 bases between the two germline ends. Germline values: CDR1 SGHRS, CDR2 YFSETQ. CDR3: CASSFGQHTEAFF. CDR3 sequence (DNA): TGCGCCAGCAGCTTTGGACAGCACACTGAAGCTTTCTTT.

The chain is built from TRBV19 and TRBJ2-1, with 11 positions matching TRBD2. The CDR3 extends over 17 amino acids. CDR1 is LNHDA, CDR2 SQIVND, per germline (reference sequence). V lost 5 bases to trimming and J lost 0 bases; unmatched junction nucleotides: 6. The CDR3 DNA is TGTGCCAGTAGTCCCGGACTAGCGGGCTACTCCTACAATGAGCAGTTCTTC. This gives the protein CASSPGLAGYSYNEQFF.

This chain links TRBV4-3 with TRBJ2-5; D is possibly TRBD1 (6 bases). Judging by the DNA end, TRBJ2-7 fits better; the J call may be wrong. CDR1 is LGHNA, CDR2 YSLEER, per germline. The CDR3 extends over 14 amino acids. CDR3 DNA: TGCGCCAGCAGCCAAGAAACAGGGTTGTCCGAGCAGTACTTC. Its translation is CASSQETGLSEQYF.

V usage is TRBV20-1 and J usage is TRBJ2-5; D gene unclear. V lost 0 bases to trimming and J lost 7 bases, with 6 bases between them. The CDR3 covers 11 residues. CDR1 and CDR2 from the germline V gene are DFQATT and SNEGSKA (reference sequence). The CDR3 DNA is TGCAGTGCTAGAGATGACACGACCCAGTACTTC. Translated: CSARDDTTQYF.

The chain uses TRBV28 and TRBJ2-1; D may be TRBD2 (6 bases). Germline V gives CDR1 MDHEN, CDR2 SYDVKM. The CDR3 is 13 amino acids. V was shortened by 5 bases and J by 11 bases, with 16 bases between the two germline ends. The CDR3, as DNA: TGTGCCAGCAGTCCACTCGGGAGACAGAAGCAGTTCTTC. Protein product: CASSPLGRQKQFF. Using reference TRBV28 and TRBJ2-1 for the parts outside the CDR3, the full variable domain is DVKVTQSSRYLVKRTGEKVFLECVQDMDHENMFWYRQDPGLGLRLIYFSYDVKMKEKGDIPEGYSVSREKKERFSLILESASTNQTSMYLCASSPLGRQKQFFGPGTRLTVL.

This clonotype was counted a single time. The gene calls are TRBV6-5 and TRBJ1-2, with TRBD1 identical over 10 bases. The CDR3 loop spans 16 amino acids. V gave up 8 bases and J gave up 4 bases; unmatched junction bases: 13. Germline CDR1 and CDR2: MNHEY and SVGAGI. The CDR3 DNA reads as TGTGCCAGCCAAACCGGGACAGGGGAGGAAAGCTATGGCTACACCTTC. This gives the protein CASQTGTGEESYGYTF.

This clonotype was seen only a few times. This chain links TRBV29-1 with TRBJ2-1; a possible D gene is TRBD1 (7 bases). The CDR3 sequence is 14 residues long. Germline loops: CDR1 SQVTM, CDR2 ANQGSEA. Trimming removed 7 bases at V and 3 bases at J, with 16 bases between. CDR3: CSASRGRHYNEQFF. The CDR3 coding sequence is TGCAGCGCGTCCAGGGGGAGGCACTACAATGAGCAGTTCTTC.

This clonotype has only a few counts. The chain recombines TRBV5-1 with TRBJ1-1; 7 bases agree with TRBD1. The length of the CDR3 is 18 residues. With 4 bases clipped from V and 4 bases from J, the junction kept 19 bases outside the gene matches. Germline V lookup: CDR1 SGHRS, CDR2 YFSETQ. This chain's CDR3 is CASSQEIRGVIKGTEAFF. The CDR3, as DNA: TGCGCCAGCAGCCAAGAGATCAGGGGGGTGATCAAGGGCACTGAAGCTTTCTTT.

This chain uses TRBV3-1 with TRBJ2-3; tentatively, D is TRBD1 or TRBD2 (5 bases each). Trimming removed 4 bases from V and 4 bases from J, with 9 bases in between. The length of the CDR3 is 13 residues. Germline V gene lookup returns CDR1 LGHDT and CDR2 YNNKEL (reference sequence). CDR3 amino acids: CASSPRDADTQYF. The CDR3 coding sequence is TGTGCCAGCAGCCCCCGGGACGCAGATACGCAGTATTTT.

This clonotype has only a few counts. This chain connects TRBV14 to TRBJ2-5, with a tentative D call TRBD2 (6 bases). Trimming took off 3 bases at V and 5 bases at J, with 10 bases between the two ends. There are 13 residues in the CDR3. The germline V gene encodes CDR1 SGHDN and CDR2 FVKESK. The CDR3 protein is CASSQKGTETQYF. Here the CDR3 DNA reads TGTGCCAGCAGCCAGAAAGGGACTGAGACCCAGTACTTC.

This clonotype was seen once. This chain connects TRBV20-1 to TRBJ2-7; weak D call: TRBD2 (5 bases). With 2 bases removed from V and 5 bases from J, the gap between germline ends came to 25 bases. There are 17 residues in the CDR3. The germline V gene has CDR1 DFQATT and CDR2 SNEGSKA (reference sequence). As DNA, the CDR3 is TGCAGTGCTAGACCTCTAATAGGGAGCCCACCCAGGAACGAGCAGTACTTC. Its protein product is CSARPLIGSPPRNEQYF.

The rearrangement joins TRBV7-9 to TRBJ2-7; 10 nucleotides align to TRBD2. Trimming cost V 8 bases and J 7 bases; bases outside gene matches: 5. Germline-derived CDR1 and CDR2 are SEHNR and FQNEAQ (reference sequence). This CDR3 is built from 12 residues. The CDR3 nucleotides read TGTGCCAGCGGGACTAGCGACAATGAGCAGTACTTC. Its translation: CASGTSDNEQYF.

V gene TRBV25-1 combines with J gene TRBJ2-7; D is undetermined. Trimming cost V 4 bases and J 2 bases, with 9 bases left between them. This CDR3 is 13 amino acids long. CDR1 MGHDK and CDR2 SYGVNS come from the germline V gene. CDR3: CASSVRNTYEQYF. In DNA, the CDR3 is TGTGCCAGCAGTGTACGAAATACCTACGAGCAGTACTTC.

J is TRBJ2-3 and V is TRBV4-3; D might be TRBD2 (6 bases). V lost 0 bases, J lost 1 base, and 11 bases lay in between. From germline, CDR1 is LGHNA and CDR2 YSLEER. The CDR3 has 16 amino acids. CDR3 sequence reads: CASSQDPGRRTDTQYF. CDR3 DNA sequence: TGCGCCAGCAGCCAAGACCCAGGGAGGCGCACAGATACGCAGTATTTT.

This chain's CDR3 is CASSALTGVGGYTF. The DNA for the CDR3 is TGTGCCAGCAGCGCCCTGACAGGGGTTGGAGGCTACACCTTC. The chain has TRBV9 and TRBJ1-2; TRBD1 matches 8 bases. This CDR3 is built from 14 residues. Germline V gene sequence: CDR1 SGDLS, CDR2 YYNGEE. V lost 3 bases to trimming and J lost 8 bases; unmatched junction nucleotides: 9.

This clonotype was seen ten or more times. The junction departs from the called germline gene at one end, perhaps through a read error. The CDR3 DNA reads TGTGCCAGCAGCCTGGCGGGGGGCAATGAGCAGTTCTTC. Translating gives CASSLAGGNEQFF. V usage is TRBV5-1 and J usage is TRBJ2-1, with 8 bases aligning to TRBD2. The V gene's germline CDR1 is SGHRS and CDR2 YFSETQ. This CDR3 has 13 amino acids.

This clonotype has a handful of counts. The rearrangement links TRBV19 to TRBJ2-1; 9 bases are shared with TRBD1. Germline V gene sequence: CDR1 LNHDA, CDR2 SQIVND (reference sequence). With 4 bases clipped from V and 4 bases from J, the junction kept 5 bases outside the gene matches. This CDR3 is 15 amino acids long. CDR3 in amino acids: CASSTGDRGYNEQFF. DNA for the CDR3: TGTGCCAGTAGTACCGGCGACAGGGGGTACAATGAGCAGTTCTTC.

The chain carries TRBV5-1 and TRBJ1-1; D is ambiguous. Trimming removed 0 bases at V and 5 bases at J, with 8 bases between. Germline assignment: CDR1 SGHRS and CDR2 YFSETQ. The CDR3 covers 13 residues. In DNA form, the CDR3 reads TGCGCCAGCAGCTTGGCAACAGTTACTGAAGCTTTCTTT. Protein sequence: CASSLATVTEAFF.

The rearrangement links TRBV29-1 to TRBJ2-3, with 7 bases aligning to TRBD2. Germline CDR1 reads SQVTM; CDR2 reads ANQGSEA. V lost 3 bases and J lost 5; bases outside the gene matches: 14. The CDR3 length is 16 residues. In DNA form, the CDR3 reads TGCAGCGTTGACGACAATTGGAGCGGGAATATAGATACGCAGTATTTT. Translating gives CSVDDNWSGNIDTQYF.

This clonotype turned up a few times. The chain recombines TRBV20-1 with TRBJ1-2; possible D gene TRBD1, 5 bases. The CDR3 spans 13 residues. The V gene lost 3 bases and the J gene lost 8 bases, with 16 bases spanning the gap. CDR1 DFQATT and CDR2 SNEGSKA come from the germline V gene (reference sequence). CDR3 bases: TGCAGTGCTAGCGGGGACTTAGAGAGGGGCTACACCTTC. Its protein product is CSASGDLERGYTF.

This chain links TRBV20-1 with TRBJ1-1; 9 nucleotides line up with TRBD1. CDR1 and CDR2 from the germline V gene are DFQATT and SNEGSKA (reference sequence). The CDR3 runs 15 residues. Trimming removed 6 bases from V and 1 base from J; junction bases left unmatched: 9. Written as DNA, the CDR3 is TGCAGTGCACCTGACAGGGGGTTGGGGAACACTGAAGCTTTCTTT. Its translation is CSAPDRGLGNTEAFF.

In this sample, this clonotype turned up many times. In DNA form, the CDR3 reads TGTGCCAGCAGTCGGGGGACCGGGGGGGGAAACGAGCAGTACTTC. Protein: CASSRGTGGGNEQYF. The genes are TRBV6-5 and TRBJ2-7, with 8 bases that match TRBD2. This CDR3 is 15 amino acids long. Germline CDR1 is MNHEY and CDR2 is SVGAGI. V lost 5 bases and J lost 5; bases outside the gene matches: 11.